The T cell receptor (beta chain) under discussion was sequenced for a study of neurological immune-mediated disorders. Overall study context: Among the roughly 35 patients with multiple sclerosis, some 30 were relapsing-remitting, while 3 were secondary progressive. Study conclusions and caveats: Phylogenetic grouping assigned the repertoires of 18 of 34 multiple sclerosis patients to a single cluster of related CDR3 sequences. This cluster may be a repertoire-level signature. HTLV-1-associated myelopathy led in TCR clonal expansion, while multiple sclerosis ranked lowest, below healthy controls.

This clonotype has a count of ten or more. The antigen is unknown. The authors obtained over 160 million TCR-beta sequences from 15-18 subjects per sequencing run. MiXCR was run by TCRdb on the 5' RACE reads, yielding one entry per CDR3 protein. Of tens of thousands of distinct CDR3 sequences in the sample, roughly 4.5% were seen once. Time point reported: longitudinal time-point 3. Sequences were obtained from PBMCs. This TCR was recovered from a woman aged 60 to 75 with multiple sclerosis.

This CDR3 reads CASSADRATNEKLFF. CDR3 coding DNA: TGCGCCAGCAGCGCGGACAGAGCAACTAATGAAAAACTGTTTTTT. This chain uses TRBV5-1 with TRBJ1-4, with TRBD1 as a possible D gene (6 bases). This CDR3 comprises 15 residues. V lost 4 bases to trimming and J lost 0 bases, with 10 bases between them. CDR1 is SGHRS and CDR2 is YFSETQ in the germline V gene.